Listed below are T cell receptor beta chains from one sample, sequenced in a study of T cell responses to AZD1222 COVID-19 vaccine. The assay was immunoSEQ multiplex PCR, and TCRdb's table has in-frame clones only and misses some. In the table there are about 140,000 clones, just under 95% of which are singletons. Sequenced material: peripheral blood, taken on day 0 of AZD1222 vaccination. These receptors were obtained from an adult in good health. The CDR3 runs from the conserved cysteine through the conserved F or W. The D gene is left open where the match is weak. Clone size is given for some rows only: seen once, a few or many times, or a class if the clone is expanded.

d_call,clone_size,v_call,j_call,cdr3_aa,cdr3_nt
.,.,TRBV5-1,TRBJ2-1,CASSTDSTYNEQFF,TGCGCCAGCAGCACGGACAGTACATACAATGAGCAGTTCTTC
.,few,TRBV16,TRBJ1-5,CASSQGPIQPQHF,TGTGCCAGCAGCCAAGGGCCGATTCAGCCCCAGCATTTT
.,.,TRBV20-1,TRBJ2-1,CSASKVGRAGYNEQFF,TGCAGTGCTAGTAAGGTGGGCAGAGCTGGCTACAATGAGCAGTTCTTC
.,.,TRBV7-9,TRBJ1-6,CASSLDGFWNSPLHF,TGTGCCAGCAGCTTAGATGGGTTTTGGAATTCACCCCTCCACTTT
TRBD2,.,TRBV5-1,TRBJ2-2,CASSLDLAGVGTGELFF,TGCGCCAGCAGCTTGGATCTAGCGGGAGTCGGCACCGGGGAGCTGTTTTTT
TRBD2,.,TRBV6-6,TRBJ2-2,CASIPLGLAGDGELFF,TGTGCCAGCATTCCCCTGGGACTAGCGGGAGACGGGGAGCTGTTTTTT
TRBD1,.,TRBV24-1,TRBJ1-1,CATSDGQGPNTEAFF,TGTGCCACCAGTGACGGACAGGGGCCGAACACTGAAGCTTTCTTT
.,.,TRBV15,TRBJ1-5,CATRDGTQYQPQHF,TGTGCCACCAGGGACGGGACACAATATCAGCCCCAGCATTTT
TRBD2,.,TRBV7-9,TRBJ2-1,CASSRTPSGGLNEQFF,TGTGCCAGCAGCCGCACCCCTAGCGGGGGCTTGAATGAGCAGTTCTTC
TRBD2,.,TRBV24-1,TRBJ2-5,CATNNSAGKTQYF,TGTGCCACCAATAACTCAGCGGGAAAGACCCAGTACTTC
.,.,TRBV19,TRBJ1-1,CASSIGMGTEAFF,TGTGCCAGTAGTATAGGTATGGGCACTGAAGCTTTCTTT
TRBD1,.,TRBV10-1,TRBJ2-7,CASTWTGKPYEQYF,TGCGCCAGCACCTGGACAGGGAAACCCTACGAGCAGTACTTC
.,.,TRBV4-1,TRBJ1-2,CASSQDGAFGYTF,TGCGCCAGCAGCCAAGACGGGGCGTTTGGCTACACCTTC
.,.,TRBV5-1,TRBJ2-2,CATSGRNTGELFF,TGCGCCACTTCTGGGCGGAACACCGGGGAGCTGTTTTTT
.,.,TRBV5-1,TRBJ1-3,CASSATSSGNTIYF,TGCGCCAGCAGCGCGACAAGCTCCGGAAACACCATATATTTT
TRBD1,.,TRBV3-1/TRBV3-2,TRBJ1-1,CASSQGDRVGGAFF,TGTGCCAGCAGCCAAGGCGACAGGGTTGGGGGAGCTTTCTTT
TRBD2,.,TRBV28,TRBJ2-5,CASSLIAGDKQETQYF,TGTGCCAGCAGTTTAATAGCGGGAGACAAACAAGAGACCCAGTACTTC
.,.,TRBV3-1/TRBV3-2,TRBJ1-1,CASSQRGYTGDTEAFF,TGTGCCAGCAGCCAAAGGGGATATACCGGGGACACTGAAGCTTTCTTT
TRBD1,.,TRBV11-2,TRBJ2-1,CASSLGQVYNEQFF,TGTGCCAGCAGCCTGGGACAGGTATACAATGAGCAGTTCTTC
TRBD1,.,TRBV14,TRBJ1-2,CASSQGSGRRGDRANYGYTF,TGTGCCAGCAGCCAAGGTTCTGGACGTAGAGGGGACAGGGCTAACTATGGCTACACCTTC
.,once,TRBV7-9,TRBJ2-7,CASSLGDYEQYF,TGTGCCAGCAGCTTAGGGGACTACGAGCAGTACTTC
.,.,TRBV7-2,TRBJ1-5,CASSLGQSYQPQHF,TGTGCCAGCAGCTTAGGGCAGAGTTATCAGCCCCAGCATTTT
.,.,TRBV29-1,TRBJ2-7,CSVELRQGSYEQYF,TGCAGCGTTGAGTTAAGGCAGGGCTCCTACGAGCAGTACTTC
TRBD1,once,TRBV19,TRBJ1-5,CASGQGARSNQPQHF,TGTGCCAGTGGGCAGGGGGCGCGGAGCAATCAGCCCCAGCATTTT
.,few,TRBV11-1,TRBJ2-7,CASSQDGVSYEQYF,TGTGCCAGCAGCCAGGACGGAGTGTCCTACGAGCAGTACTTC
.,once,TRBV10-3,TRBJ2-1,CAISVGSSSYNEQFF,TGTGCCATCAGTGTGGGATCCTCCTCCTACAATGAGCAGTTCTTC